The rows below give T cell receptor beta chains drawn from one sample of a study of shared clonotypes between healthy human individuals. Measured with immunoSEQ multiplex PCR; TCRdb has only the in-frame clones, and not every one. This sample has more than 2 million clones; approximately 95% occur once, and the top ten carry roughly 1.1%. Sequences were obtained from naive CD8+ T cells sorted from blood. Receptor source: a man aged 18 to 30 in good health. CDR3s include the opening cysteine and the closing phenylalanine or tryptophan. A D gene is named only where the DNA matches it firmly. Not all rows give a size; the values are once, few, many and, for expanded clones, a class.

J	D	V	length	size	DNA	CDR3
TRBJ1-1	.	TRBV10-3	15	.	TGTGCCATCAGTGAGATTGGCCTCCTGGCCACTGAAGCTTTCTTT	CAISEIGLLATEAFF
TRBJ2-7	.	TRBV29-1	11	.	TGCAGCGTTGTGGCAGACTACGAGCAGTACTTC	CSVVADYEQYF
TRBJ1-2	.	TRBV30	15	once	TGTGCCTGGAGCCTATCGCCCACAGGGAACTATGGCTACACCTTC	CAWSLSPTGNYGYTF
TRBJ2-1	TRBD1	TRBV29-1	14	.	TGCAGCGTTGACTGGGACAGGGTTTCGGATGAGCAGTTCTTC	CSVDWDRVSDEQFF
TRBJ1-6	TRBD1	TRBV27	13	.	TGTGCCAGCAGTGCGACAGGGGCTTCACCCCTCCACTTT	CASSATGASPLHF
TRBJ2-7	.	TRBV4-1	15	once	TGCGCCAGCAGCCAAGATCAACGGTCCCACTACGAGCAGTACTTC	CASSQDQRSHYEQYF
TRBJ2-1	TRBD2	TRBV6-5	15	few	TGTGCCAGCAGTTACTCGACTAGCGGGAACAATGAGCAGTTCTTC	CASSYSTSGNNEQFF
TRBJ2-1	TRBD2	TRBV5-1	16	.	TGCGCCAGCAGCTCCCTTGGCGGGAGAAGTTACAATGAGCAGTTCTTC	CASSSLGGRSYNEQFF
TRBJ2-1	TRBD1	TRBV5-1	11	.	TGCGCCGGACAGGGAGGCCAACGGCAGTTCTTC	CAGQGGQRQFF
TRBJ1-6	.	TRBV5-1	18	.	TGCGCCAGCAGCTTAGACAGGACTAATTCTCACTATAATTCACCCCTCCACTTT	CASSLDRTNSHYNSPLHF
TRBJ2-3	.	TRBV20-1	11	.	TGCAGTGCTAGTCAGGGTGGTACGCAGTATTTT	CSASQGGTQYF
TRBJ2-1	TRBD2	TRBV5-1	17	.	TGCGCCAGCAGCTTGCCAGAACTAGCGGGGGAAAACAATGAGCAGTTCTTC	CASSLPELAGENNEQFF
TRBJ1-1	TRBD1	TRBV5-4	14	.	TGTGCCAGCAGCACAGGACAGGGCCTCCCTGAAGCTTTCTTT	CASSTGQGLPEAFF
TRBJ2-5	.	TRBV29-1	12	.	TGCAGCGTTGAAGATAACGGAGAGACCCAGTACTTC	CSVEDNGETQYF
TRBJ2-7	.	TRBV4-3	15	.	TGCGCCAGCAGCCAAGGGCCGGGACGAGACTACGAGCAGTACTTC	CASSQGPGRDYEQYF
TRBJ1-6	.	TRBV2	14	.	TGTGCCAGCAGTGAAGGAGAAGGGCTCTCACCCCTCCACTTT	CASSEGEGLSPLHF
TRBJ2-1	TRBD1	TRBV6-5	14	.	TGTGCCAGCAGTCTTCGGGACAGCAACAATGAGCAGTTCTTC	CASSLRDSNNEQFF
TRBJ2-7	.	TRBV15	11	.	TGTGCCACTGGGGCAGGGGTCGAGCAGTACTTC	CATGAGVEQYF
TRBJ2-3	.	TRBV4-3	17	.	TGCGCCAGCAGCCACCCCAACGATGGGCTGAGCACAGATACGCAGTATTTT	CASSHPNDGLSTDTQYF
TRBJ2-5	TRBD2	TRBV5-4	15	.	TGTGCCAGCAGCTTAGGTGGACTAGGAGTAGAGACCCAGTACTTC	CASSLGGLGVETQYF
TRBJ2-2	.	TRBV9	13	.	TGTGCCAGCAGCGTAGATGGGTACGGGGAGCTGTTTTTT	CASSVDGYGELFF
TRBJ2-2	.	TRBV6-5	15	.	TGTGCCAGCAGTTACCTTGCCGAAAACACCGGGGAGCTGTTTTTT	CASSYLAENTGELFF
TRBJ2-3	TRBD2	TRBV28	15	.	TGTGCCGGCAGTTTAGCTAGCGGGGTAACAGATACGCAGTATTTT	CAGSLASGVTDTQYF
TRBJ2-7	TRBD1	TRBV11-2	14	.	TGTGCCAGCAGCCTGCTTACAGGGGGCTACGAGCAGTACTTC	CASSLLTGGYEQYF
TRBJ2-1	TRBD2	TRBV7-9	17	.	TGTGCCAGCAGCTCGGGACTAGCGGGCCGAGTCACCAATGAGCAGTTCTTC	CASSSGLAGRVTNEQFF
TRBJ2-2	.	TRBV27	17	.	TGTGCCAGCATGCAACAGACCGTATTAGCGAACACCGGGGAGCTGTTTTTT	CASMQQTVLANTGELFF
TRBJ1-2	.	TRBV14	11	.	TGTGCCAGCAGGTGGGGGTATGGCTACACCTTC	CASRWGYGYTF
TRBJ2-3	TRBD2	TRBV6-8	21	.	TGTGCCAGCAGTTACTCAGGACGGTCGGGACTAGCGGGGGATAGCACAGATACGCAGTATTTT	CASSYSGRSGLAGDSTDTQYF
TRBJ1-2	.	TRBV25-1	11	once	TGTGCCAGCAGTTTCCGAGAAGGCTACACCTTC	CASSFREGYTF
TRBJ2-3	TRBD2	TRBV10-1	19	.	TGCGCCAGCAGGTCATCGACTAGCGGAGCCCCCTCTAGCACAGATACGCAGTATTTT	CASRSSTSGAPSSTDTQYF
TRBJ1-1	.	TRBV7-9	14	.	TGTGCCAGCAGCGGGGAGGGGGAGGCTCCTGAAGCTTTCTTT	CASSGEGEAPEAFF
TRBJ1-4	.	TRBV19	15	.	TGTGCCAGTAGTATAGATCTATCAACTAATGAAAAACTGTTTTTT	CASSIDLSTNEKLFF
TRBJ2-7	TRBD1	TRBV28	14	once	TGTGCCAGCAGTTTCCGGGACAGGGCCTACGAGCAGTACTTC	CASSFRDRAYEQYF
TRBJ1-2	.	TRBV7-9	15	.	TGTGCCAGCAGCTTAAATGGACCGATTAACTATGGCTACACCTTC	CASSLNGPINYGYTF
TRBJ2-7	.	TRBV9	14	.	TGTGCCAGCAGCGTATGGGACGGTGTTGAGGAGCAGTACTTC	CASSVWDGVEEQYF
TRBJ2-1	.	TRBV6-5	15	.	TGTGCCAGCAGTTCCGGGACGGCGACCTACAATGAGCAGTTCTTC	CASSSGTATYNEQFF
TRBJ2-2	.	TRBV6-6	14	.	TGTGCCAGCAGTTTCGGGGGACCTGGCGGGGAGCTGTTTTTT	CASSFGGPGGELFF
TRBJ2-7	.	TRBV5-4	12	.	TGTGCCAGCAGCTGGGGCGGGGACGAGCAGTACTTC	CASSWGGDEQYF
TRBJ2-1	TRBD2	TRBV10-2	18	once	TGCGCCAGCAGTGACCCCGGGACTAGCGGGAGGAGCTACAATGAGCAGTTCTTC	CASSDPGTSGRSYNEQFF
TRBJ2-7	.	TRBV2	14	.	TGTGCCAGCAGCATTCGGGACCACGCCTACGAGCAGTACTTC	CASSIRDHAYEQYF
TRBJ1-4	TRBD1	TRBV9	19	once	TGTGCCAGCAGCTCCGGACCCGAGGACAGGATGCCCATTAATGAAAAACTGTTTTTT	CASSSGPEDRMPINEKLFF
TRBJ1-4	.	TRBV9	14	.	TGTGCCAGCAGCGTAGAACGGGCGAGGGGAAAACTGTTTTTT	CASSVERARGKLFF
TRBJ2-7	TRBD2	TRBV11-2	18	.	TGTGCCAGCAGCTTAGACCTTACCGGGACTAGGACCTTCTACGAGCAGTACTTC	CASSLDLTGTRTFYEQYF
TRBJ1-1	TRBD1	TRBV19	15	.	TGTGCCAGCACCCCACAGGGGCCAATGAACACTGAAGCTTTCTTT	CASTPQGPMNTEAFF
TRBJ2-7	.	TRBV2	12	.	TGTGCCATAGACACGCAGGACTACGAGCAGTACTTC	CAIDTQDYEQYF
TRBJ2-3	.	TRBV7-9	15	.	TGTGCCAGCAGCTCCCAGCGGGACAGCGCAGATACGCAGTATTTT	CASSSQRDSADTQYF
TRBJ2-3	.	TRBV13	14	.	TGTGCCAGCAGCCCCGGGGGTCTCACAGATACGCAGTATTTT	CASSPGGLTDTQYF
TRBJ1-4	TRBD1	TRBV2	17	.	TGTGCCAGCAGTTCGCCGGGACAGGGCCCAACTAATGAAAAACTGTTTTTT	CASSSPGQGPTNEKLFF
TRBJ2-2	TRBD1	TRBV2	14	.	TGTGCCAGCAAGGGACAGGCGAACACCGGGGAGCTGTTTTTT	CASKGQANTGELFF
TRBJ1-4	.	TRBV4-1	17	.	TGCGCCAGCAGCCCGTCGACACTTTCGGGGGGCCGGGAAAAACTGTTTTTT	CASSPSTLSGGREKLFF
TRBJ2-7	TRBD1	TRBV9	15	.	TGTGCCAGCAGCGCCTTGACAGGGGGCATGGACGAGCAGTACTTC	CASSALTGGMDEQYF
TRBJ2-1	TRBD2	TRBV6-6	16	.	TGTGCCAGCACCCCCTCGACTAGCGTGATATACAATGAGCAGTTCTTC	CASTPSTSVIYNEQFF
TRBJ2-2	.	TRBV2	13	.	TGTGCCAGCAGCCAGGGCACCGCCGGGGAGCTGTTTTTT	CASSQGTAGELFF
TRBJ2-7	TRBD1	TRBV27	14	few	TGTGCCAGCAGTTTAATGGGACAGGGCTACGAGCAGTACTTC	CASSLMGQGYEQYF
TRBJ2-5	TRBD2	TRBV18	14	.	TGTGCCAGCACGGGACTAGCGGCCCAAGAGACCCAGTACTTC	CASTGLAAQETQYF
TRBJ2-2	.	TRBV29-1	13	.	TGCAGTTGCGGGACAGAGAGCACCGGGGAGCTGTTTTTT	CSCGTESTGELFF
TRBJ1-5	.	TRBV28	14	.	TGTGCCAGCAGTTTACAGGTTTCAAGTCAGCCCCAGCATTTT	CASSLQVSSQPQHF
TRBJ2-7	.	TRBV11-2	13	once	TGTGCCAGCAGCTTCGATCCCGGGCACGAGCAGTACTTC	CASSFDPGHEQYF
TRBJ2-7	.	TRBV27	13	once	TGTGCCAGCAGTTTAAGTCGCGACTACGAGCAGTACTTC	CASSLSRDYEQYF
TRBJ2-7	.	TRBV5-6	13	.	TGTGCCAGCAGCGAGGACGGCCCCCGCGGGCAGTACTTC	CASSEDGPRGQYF